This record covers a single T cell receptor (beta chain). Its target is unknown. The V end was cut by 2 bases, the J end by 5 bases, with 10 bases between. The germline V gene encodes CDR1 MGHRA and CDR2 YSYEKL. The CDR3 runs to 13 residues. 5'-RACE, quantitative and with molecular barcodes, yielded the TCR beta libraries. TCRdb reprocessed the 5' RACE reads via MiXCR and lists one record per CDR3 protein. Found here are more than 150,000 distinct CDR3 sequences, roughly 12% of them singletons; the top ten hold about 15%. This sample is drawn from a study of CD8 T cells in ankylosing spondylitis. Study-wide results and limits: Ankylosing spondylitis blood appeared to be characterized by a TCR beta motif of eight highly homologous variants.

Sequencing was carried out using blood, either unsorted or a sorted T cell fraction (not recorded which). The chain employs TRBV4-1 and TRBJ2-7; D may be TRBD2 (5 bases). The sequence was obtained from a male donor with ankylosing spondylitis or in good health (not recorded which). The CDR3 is CASSQNLGDEQYF. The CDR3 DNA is TGCGCCAGCAGCCAAAATTTGGGAGACGAGCAGTACTTC.